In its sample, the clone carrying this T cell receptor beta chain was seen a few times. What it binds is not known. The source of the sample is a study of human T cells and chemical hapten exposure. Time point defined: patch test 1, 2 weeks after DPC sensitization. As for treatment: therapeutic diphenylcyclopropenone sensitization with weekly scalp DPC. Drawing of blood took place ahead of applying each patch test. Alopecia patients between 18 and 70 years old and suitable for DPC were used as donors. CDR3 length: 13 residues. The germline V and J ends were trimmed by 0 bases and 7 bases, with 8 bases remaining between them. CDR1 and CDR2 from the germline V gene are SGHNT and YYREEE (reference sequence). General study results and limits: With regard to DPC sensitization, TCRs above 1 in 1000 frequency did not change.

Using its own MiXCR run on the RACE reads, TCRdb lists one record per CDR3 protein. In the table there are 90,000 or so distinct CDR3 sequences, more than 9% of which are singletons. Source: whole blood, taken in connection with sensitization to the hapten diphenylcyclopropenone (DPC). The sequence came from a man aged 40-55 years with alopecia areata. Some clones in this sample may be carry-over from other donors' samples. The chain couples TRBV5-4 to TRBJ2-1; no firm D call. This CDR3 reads CASSLGGVNEQFF. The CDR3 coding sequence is TGTGCCAGCAGCTTGGGTGGAGTAAATGAGCAGTTCTTC.